This T cell receptor beta chain is from a study of long-term antiretroviral therapy in people with HIV. Study-level results: HIV repertoire CDR3 lengths ranged less widely than those of controls.

Germline V CDR1 and CDR2: MGHRA, YSYEKL. The CDR3 loop spans 16 amino acids. The V end was cut by 3 bases, the J end by 3 bases, with 18 bases between. A v3.0 immunoSEQ assay was performed at survey level. Some clones are missing from TCRdb's copy, which holds only in-frame ones; the method was immunoSEQ multiplex PCR. The sample consists of fewer than 30,000 clones, approximately 95% of them appearing once. With regard to this clone: The antigen remains undetermined.

Every specimen provided about 0.9-10 million cryopreserved PBMC before DNA extraction took place. The sequencing here drew on unsorted PBMCs, taken 5.3 years after starting antiretroviral therapy. This chain connects TRBV4-1 to TRBJ2-7, with D tentatively TRBD1 or TRBD2 (5 bases each). The sequence was collected from a man aged 30 to 39 with HIV. The CDR3 loop is CASSHIRDGLFYEQYF. The CDR3 nucleotides read TGCGCCAGCAGCCACATCCGGGACGGATTATTCTACGAGCAGTACTTC.